A single sample is the source of the 29 T cell receptor beta chains below, sequenced in a study of regulatory T cells in long-lasting Graves disease. Time point denoted: newly diagnosed GD, antithyroid drugs for less than 3 months. PBMC RNA served as the TCR library source. CDR3-region Arm-PCR and iRepertoire HTBI primers produced the TCR beta libraries. TCRdb fed the multiplex PCR reads into MiXCR, producing one record per CDR3 protein. The sample includes around 330,000 distinct CDR3 sequences, 15% to 20% of them seen just once. This specimen was peripheral blood mononuclear cells (PBMCs), taken at new diagnosis, from a patient treated with antithyroid drugs. Receptor source: a female donor with Graves disease.

This clonotype has a count of ten or more. The chain joins TRBV19 to TRBJ2-3, with a tentative D call TRBD2 (5 bases). V lost 4 bases and J lost 2, with 13 bases in between. The CDR3 spans 15 residues. CDR1 and CDR2 (germline): LNHDA, SQIVND (reference sequence). The CDR3 loop reads CASSRRLRHTDTQYF. In DNA, the CDR3 is TGTGCCAGTAGTAGACGACTAAGGCACACAGATACGCAGTATTTT.

This clonotype has a count of ten or more. The chain has TRBV9 and TRBJ2-7; D unclear. V was shortened by 4 bases and J by 2 bases, with 7 bases between the two germline ends. There are 12 residues in the CDR3. From germline, CDR1 is SGDLS and CDR2 YYNGEE. The CDR3 DNA reads as TGTGCCAGCAGCCCCGCTCCCTACGAGCAGTACTTC. Translating it yields CASSPAPYEQYF.

This chain connects TRBV7-2 to TRBJ2-2, with 10 bases fitting TRBD2. Germline V gene sequence: CDR1 SGHTA, CDR2 FQGNSA. The CDR3 sequence is 17 residues long. The V segment lost 2 bases and the J segment 5 bases; nucleotides outside the gene matches: 8. The CDR3 DNA reads TGTGCCAGCAGCTTATCTCACCTAGCGGGAGTTACCGGGGAGCTGTTTTTT. Its translation: CASSLSHLAGVTGELFF.

This clonotype appeared many times. The chain is built from TRBV6-1 and TRBJ1-4; 7 nucleotides match TRBD1. V was pared by 6 bases and J by 1 base, with 8 bases of the junction left unmatched. Per germline, CDR1 MNHNS and CDR2 SASEGT. The CDR3 runs to 16 residues. The CDR3 region has the DNA TGTGCCAGCAGAGAGACAGGGTACGGAACTAATGAAAAACTGTTTTTT. Amino acid sequence: CASRETGYGTNEKLFF.

On this clonotype: A far larger clone is only one base removed, so a read error is likely. The CDR3 carries no conserved terminal phenylalanine or tryptophan, so it likely arises from a read error. The V and J genes are TRBV2 and TRBJ2-1; TRBD1 matches at 9 bases. Trimming at V came to 5 bases and at J to 6 bases, leaving 8 bases not matched to a gene. In germline, CDR1 is SNHLY, CDR2 FYNNEI. This CDR3 spans 15 amino acids. The CDR3 DNA sequence: TGTGCCAGCAGTTTAGCCGGGACAGGGTCCAATGAGCAGTTCCTC. It yields the protein CASSLAGTGSNEQFL.

This clonotype was counted only a few times. The chain has TRBV19 and TRBJ2-7; 8 positions match TRBD1. The CDR3 has 15 amino acids. Germline CDR1 is LNHDA and CDR2 is SQIVND (reference sequence). J gave up 4 bases and V 6 bases, and 11 bases lay outside the gene matches. CDR3: CASSTLQDRAYEQYF. In DNA, the CDR3 is TGTGCCAGTAGCACCCTACAGGACAGGGCGTACGAGCAGTACTTC.

This clonotype was picked up a small number of times. V gene TRBV12-3 or TRBV12-4 combines with J gene TRBJ2-1; 7 positions agree with TRBD1. The V and J ends lost 5 bases and 10 bases, in that order; junction bases with no gene match: 5. This CDR3 comprises 12 residues. The CDR3 DNA reads TGTGCCAGCAGTCTCGCGACAGGGGAGCAGTTCTTC. Translation: CASSLATGEQFF.

This clonotype was counted a few times. CDR3 loop: CATSDPPGLAGGHEQFF. CDR3 coding DNA: TGTGCCACCAGTGACCCGCCGGGACTAGCGGGCGGGCATGAGCAGTTCTTC. V gene TRBV24-1 combines with J gene TRBJ2-1; 12 nucleotides match TRBD2. This CDR3 spans 17 amino acids. V was pared by 4 bases and J by 8 bases, with 11 bases of the junction left unmatched. The germline V gene has CDR1 KGHDR and CDR2 SFDVKD.

The chain combines TRBV11-2 with TRBJ2-3, with TRBD1 identical over 8 bases. The V gene end was trimmed by 5 bases and the J gene end by 2 bases; junction bases not matched to a gene: 9. The CDR3 totals 16 residues. Germline lookup yields CDR1 SGHAT and CDR2 FQNNGV. The CDR3, as DNA: TGTGCCAGCAGCCCGACGGACAGGGAGGTCACAGATACGCAGTATTTT. Protein: CASSPTDREVTDTQYF. The whole variable domain, filled in from reference TRBV11-2 and TRBJ2-3, reads EAGVAQSPRYKIIEKRQSVAFWCNPISGHATLYWYQQILGQGPKLLIQFQNNGVVDDSQLPKDRFSAERLKGVDSTLKIQPAKLEDSAVYLCASSPTDREVTDTQYFGPGTRLTVL.

Concerning this clonotype: An end of the junction does not agree with germline; a read error may underlie this. The chain has TRBV7-9 and TRBJ1-3; maybe TRBD1 (6 bases). The germline V gene has CDR1 SEHNR and CDR2 FQNEAQ (reference sequence). This CDR3 has 15 residues. CDR3 nucleotide sequence: TGTGCCAGCACCTCCGGGGGCCTCTCTGGAAACACCATATCTTTC. Translated: CASTSGGLSGNTISF.

Ten or more counts support this clonotype. CDR3: CAISPQNNEQFF. The CDR3, as DNA: TGTGCCATCAGTCCACAGAACAATGAGCAGTTCTTC. The rearrangement joins TRBV10-3 to TRBJ2-1; no clear D gene. The V gene's germline CDR1 is ENHRY and CDR2 SYGVKD. This CDR3 is built from 12 residues. V gave up 5 bases and J gave up 5 bases, with 7 bases separating them.

The chain combines TRBV10-3 with TRBJ1-4; 7 bases match TRBD1. V was pared by 6 bases and J by 6 bases, with 7 bases of the junction left unmatched. Germline assignment: CDR1 ENHRY and CDR2 SYGVKD. The CDR3 extends over 14 amino acids. The CDR3 nucleotides are TGTGCCATCAGCAAACAGGGGAGCCATGAAAAACTGTTTTTT. Translated, it gives CAISKQGSHEKLFF.

The V and J genes are TRBV7-9 and TRBJ2-5, with a tentative D call TRBD2 (6 bases). The CDR3 has 14 residues. Looked up from germline, CDR1 is SEHNR and CDR2 is FQNEAQ (reference sequence). Trimming took off 6 bases at V and 3 bases at J, with 14 bases between the two ends. The CDR3 region has the DNA TGTGCCAGCAGTCCTCTAGCGTCTAAAGAGACCCAGTACTTC. Translation: CASSPLASKETQYF.

J is TRBJ2-1 and V is TRBV28; 9 nucleotides line up with TRBD2. CDR1 MDHEN and CDR2 SYDVKM come from the germline V gene. The length of the CDR3 is 16 residues. Trimming removed 5 bases from V and 3 bases from J; junction bases left unmatched: 8. The CDR3, as DNA: TGTGCCAGCAGTCTCGGACCAGCGGGAGGCTACAATGAGCAGTTCTTC. Translated: CASSLGPAGGYNEQFF.

The rearrangement links TRBV20-1 to TRBJ2-7, with a weak D call TRBD2 (5 bases). V was trimmed by 2 bases and J by 0 bases, leaving 8 bases between them. CDR1 is DFQATT and CDR2 is SNEGSKA in the germline V gene (reference sequence). CDR3 length: 13 amino acids. The DNA of the CDR3 is TGCAGTGCTAGACCGACTACCTCCTACGAGCAGTACTTC. This translates into CSARPTTSYEQYF.

This clonotype was observed many times. The chain links TRBV18 to TRBJ2-7, with TRBD2 as a possible D gene (6 bases). The V end lost 2 bases, the J end lost 5 bases, and 13 bases lay between the germline ends. Germline V lookup: CDR1 KGHSH, CDR2 LQKENI. The CDR3 runs to 14 residues. The CDR3 loop reads CASSPIREIHEQYF. The CDR3 DNA reads as TGTGCCAGCTCACCAATCCGGGAGATACACGAGCAGTACTTC.

This clonotype was recorded many times. The chain recombines TRBV7-2 with TRBJ2-7, with D tentatively TRBD2 (5 bases). The V gene lost 1 base and the J gene lost 7 bases, with 14 bases spanning the gap. CDR3 length equals 14 residues. CDR1 is SGHTA and CDR2 is FQGNSA in the germline V gene. CDR3 sequence: CASSLGAANGEQYF. In DNA form, the CDR3 reads TGTGCCAGCAGCTTAGGAGCGGCGAATGGAGAGCAGTACTTC.

V and J are TRBV24-1 and TRBJ1-4, with 7 bases matching TRBD1. The CDR3 is made up of 16 amino acids. Germline lookup yields CDR1 KGHDR and CDR2 SFDVKD. The trim removed 8 bases at V and 5 bases at J, leaving 13 bases unmatched. CDR3 region: CATKTGTAFSNEKLFF. The CDR3 nucleotides read TGTGCCACCAAAACCGGGACAGCCTTTTCAAATGAAAAACTGTTTTTT.

This clonotype was seen many times. The chain has TRBV3-1 and TRBJ1-6; 7 bases line up with TRBD1. V was clipped by 10 bases and J by 8 bases; unmatched bases: 11. This CDR3 spans 14 amino acids. The germline gives CDR1 LGHDT, CDR2 YNNKEL (reference sequence). The CDR3 region has the DNA TGTGCCACCAGGGGCACAGGGGATTATTCACCCCTCCACTTT. This encodes CATRGTGDYSPLHF. Combining the CDR3 with reference TRBV3-1 and TRBJ1-6 gives the whole variable domain DTAVSQTPKYLVTQMGNDKSIKCEQNLGHDTMYWYKQDSKKFLKIMFSYNNKELIINETVPNRFSPKSPDKAHLNLHINSLELGDSAVYFCATRGTGDYSPLHFGNGTRLTVT.

This clonotype has a count of ten or more. This chain joins TRBV27 and TRBJ1-5; D is unresolved. The CDR3 sequence is 16 residues long. The germline V gene encodes CDR1 MNHEY and CDR2 SMNVEV (reference sequence). V dropped 4 bases and J dropped 0 bases, with 13 bases sitting between them. In DNA form, the CDR3 reads TGTGCCAGCAGTTCACGGCCCCCTTATAGCAATCAGCCCCAGCATTTT. Protein sequence: CASSSRPPYSNQPQHF.

This clonotype was picked up many times. This sequence joins TRBV19 and TRBJ1-1, with 7 bases identical to TRBD1. CDR1 LNHDA and CDR2 SQIVND come from the germline V gene (reference sequence). This CDR3 has 15 residues. Trimming took 6 bases from V and 3 from J; bases not matched to a gene: 10. The CDR3 region is CASSQSGQAHTEAFF. In DNA, the CDR3 is TGTGCCAGTAGCCAATCCGGACAGGCCCACACTGAAGCTTTCTTT.

This clonotype was seen ten or more times. The chain uses TRBV6-1 and TRBJ2-3; 11 positions match TRBD2. J gave up 0 bases and V 6 bases, and 14 bases lay outside the gene matches. This CDR3 contains 19 residues. Germline CDR1 is MNHNS and CDR2 is SASEGT. CDR3 sequence (DNA): TGTGCCAGCAGCCAACTAGCGGGAGTGGGGGGGTATAGCACAGATACGCAGTATTTT. This translates into CASSQLAGVGGYSTDTQYF.

This chain connects TRBV3-1 to TRBJ2-4; unclear D gene. The CDR3 contains 15 residues. CDR1 LGHDT and CDR2 YNNKEL come from the germline V gene (reference sequence). The ends were cut back, 4 bases at V and 6 bases at J, with 16 bases in the middle. The CDR3 bases are TGTGCCAGCAGCCCGGTGGGCACGGGTGGAAACATTCAGTACTTC. The encoded protein is CASSPVGTGGNIQYF.

This clonotype occurred a few times. V is TRBV18 and J is TRBJ2-2; 8 nucleotides match TRBD1. This CDR3 spans 18 amino acids. With 1 base clipped from V and 6 bases from J, the junction kept 13 bases outside the gene matches. Germline CDR1 is KGHSH and CDR2 is LQKENI. CDR3 region: CASSPLPPGQGFPGELFF. Written as DNA, the CDR3 is TGTGCCAGCTCACCACTACCCCCCGGACAGGGCTTCCCCGGGGAGCTGTTTTTT.

This clonotype has only a few counts. This chain links TRBV28 with TRBJ2-3, with 12 bases fitting TRBD1. Trimming at V came to 5 bases and at J to 6 bases, leaving 12 bases not matched to a gene. The CDR3 length is 17 residues. Looked up from germline, CDR1 is MDHEN and CDR2 is SYDVKM. The CDR3 spells CASSDSPGQGAGDTQYF. CDR3 in DNA: TGTGCCAGCAGTGATAGCCCGGGACAGGGGGCGGGTGATACGCAGTATTTT. Using reference TRBV28 and TRBJ2-3 for the parts outside the CDR3, the full variable domain is DVKVTQSSRYLVKRTGEKVFLECVQDMDHENMFWYRQDPGLGLRLIYFSYDVKMKEKGDIPEGYSVSREKKERFSLILESASTNQTSMYLCASSDSPGQGAGDTQYFGPGTRLTVL.

This sequence joins TRBV19 and TRBJ2-7; the D gene is possibly TRBD2 (6 bases). This CDR3 region has 13 residues. CDR1 is LNHDA, CDR2 SQIVND, per germline (reference sequence). Trimming left V 9 bases short and J 5 bases short, with 17 bases between. CDR3 in amino acids: CASRAGGLNEQYF. As DNA, the CDR3 is TGTGCCAGCCGGGCTGGGGGGTTGAACGAGCAGTACTTC.

A word on this clonotype: It differs at one base from a far larger clone, so likely a read error. V gene TRBV28 combines with J gene TRBJ2-1; 10 nucleotides match TRBD1. The junction had 11 bases not matched to a gene; V was cut back by 2 bases and J by 10 bases. Germline assignment: CDR1 MDHEN and CDR2 SYDVKM. The CDR3 spans 16 residues. The CDR3 loop is CASSLPGQGFSYEQFF. As DNA, the CDR3 is TGTGCCAGCAGTTTACCGGGACAGGGGTTTTCCTACGAGCAGTTCTTC.

This clonotype was seen ten or more times. The chain has TRBV5-5 and TRBJ2-5; tentatively, D is TRBD1 or TRBD2 (5 bases each). The V and J ends lost 4 bases and 3 bases respectively, with 22 bases between them. Germline V gene lookup returns CDR1 SGHKS and CDR2 YYEKEE (reference sequence). The CDR3 is 17 amino acids. The CDR3: CASSAEVRGAREETQYF. The CDR3 DNA reads as TGTGCCAGCAGCGCCGAGGTCAGAGGGGCTAGAGAAGAGACCCAGTACTTC. The whole variable domain, filled in from reference TRBV5-5 and TRBJ2-5, reads DAGVTQSPTHLIKTRGQQVTLRCSPISGHKSVSWYQQVLGQGPQFIFQYYEKEERGRGNFPDRFSARQFPNYSSELNVNALLLGDSALYLCASSAEVRGAREETQYFGPGTRLLVL.

In its sample, this clonotype was seen a few times. The rearrangement links TRBV19 to TRBJ2-7, with D possibly matching TRBD2 (6 bases). With 4 bases removed from V and 0 bases from J, the gap between germline ends came to 10 bases. CDR1 and CDR2 (germline): LNHDA, SQIVND (reference sequence). This CDR3 has 14 residues. In DNA, the CDR3 is TGTGCCAGTAGTAAGGAGGGGAGCTCCTACGAGCAGTACTTC. This gives the protein CASSKEGSSYEQYF.